The 10 T cell receptor beta chains below all came from one sample that was sequenced in a study of blood T cell repertoires in COVID-19. Produced via immunoSEQ multiplex PCR; TCRdb's table is partial and in-frame only. This table holds about 45,000 clones, approximately 85% found once. Sequencing input: peripheral blood. These TCRs come from a woman older than 75 with acute or convalescent COVID-19.

This clone was found a few times. The genes are TRBV27 and TRBJ2-7; D uncertain. V dropped 4 bases and J dropped 0 bases, with 7 bases sitting between them. Per germline, CDR1 MNHEY and CDR2 SMNVEV (reference sequence). The length of the CDR3 is 13 residues. The CDR3 DNA follows: TGTGCCAGCAGTTACCGGGTCTCCTACGAGCAGTACTTC. Translating it yields CASSYRVSYEQYF.

In its sample, this clone was seen once. In nucleotides, the CDR3 is TGTGCCAGCAGCAACGGACTAGCGGGCTCGGGGACCCAGTACTTC. It is translated as CASSNGLAGSGTQYF. The chain employs TRBV7-9 and TRBJ2-5; 11 bases align to TRBD2. The CDR3 consists of 15 residues. Trimming removed 5 bases from V and 7 bases from J; junction bases left unmatched: 9. Germline CDR1 is SEHNR and CDR2 is FQNEAQ (reference sequence).

This rearrangement joins TRBV7-2 to TRBJ2-1; the D gene is possibly TRBD2 (6 bases). CDR3 size: 16 residues. Germline V gene sequence: CDR1 SGHTA, CDR2 FQGNSA. V lost 0 bases to trimming and J lost 9 bases, with 18 bases between them. The CDR3 reads CASSLARYSGGREQFF. DNA of the CDR3: TGTGCCAGCAGCTTAGCGAGGTATAGTGGAGGGCGTGAGCAGTTCTTC.

The CDR3 nucleotides read TGTGCCAGCAGTTTCTCCCGGGGGACTAACTATGGCTACACCTTC. Protein product: CASSFSRGTNYGYTF. The genes are TRBV6-5 and TRBJ1-2, with D perhaps matching TRBD1 (5 bases). Germline V CDR1 and CDR2: MNHEY, SVGAGI. The CDR3 loop spans 15 amino acids. V was pared by 4 bases and J by 0 bases, with 12 bases between.

This chain joins TRBV5-1 and TRBJ2-5, with D perhaps matching TRBD2 (6 bases). The CDR3 runs to 14 residues. V gave up 0 bases and J gave up 5 bases, with 11 bases separating them. Germline values: CDR1 SGHRS, CDR2 YFSETQ. The CDR3 loop reads CASSLGGVEETQYF. The CDR3 DNA is TGCGCCAGCAGCTTGGGCGGGGTCGAGGAGACCCAGTACTTC.

This chain links TRBV12-3 or TRBV12-4 with TRBJ1-1, with 9 bases fitting TRBD1. V gave up 6 bases and J gave up 6 bases; unmatched junction bases: 5. The CDR3 contains 13 residues. CDR3 DNA: TGTGCCAGCAGCAGAGGGACAGGGCCTGAAGCTTTCTTT. It encodes CASSRGTGPEAFF.

This chain links TRBV28 with TRBJ2-7; 7 nucleotides match TRBD1. V shed 7 bases and J 4 bases; nucleotides not matched to a gene: 25. The germline gives CDR1 MDHEN, CDR2 SYDVKM. The CDR3 consists of 19 residues. DNA for the CDR3: TGTGCCAGCACTCCCGAGGGACAGACAGGCCGCGGGCGACTTTACGAGCAGTACTTC. Amino acid sequence: CASTPEGQTGRGRLYEQYF.

The rearrangement links TRBV5-4 to TRBJ2-2; TRBD1 might be the D (5 bases). With 0 bases removed from V and 1 base from J, the gap between germline ends came to 10 bases. Germline V gives CDR1 SGHNT, CDR2 YYREEE (reference sequence). CDR3 length: 16 residues. DNA of the CDR3: TGTGCCAGCAGCTTGGGTGTGGGGCTGAACACCGGGGAGCTGTTTTTT. It encodes CASSLGVGLNTGELFF.

The J gene is TRBJ1-1, the V gene TRBV25-1, with D perhaps TRBD1 (5 bases). The V and J ends lost 9 bases and 4 bases respectively, with 15 bases between them. The germline CDR1 and CDR2 sequences are MGHDK and SYGVNS. There are 13 residues in the CDR3. Here the CDR3 reads CASEKRGSTEAFF. DNA of the CDR3: TGTGCCAGTGAAAAAAGGGGAAGCACTGAAGCTTTCTTT.

This chain uses TRBV2 with TRBJ1-2, with no clear D. Looked up from germline, CDR1 is SNHLY and CDR2 is FYNNEI. This CDR3 spans 13 amino acids. The V gene lost 4 bases and the J gene lost 6 bases, with 12 bases spanning the gap. CDR3 sequence reads: CASSAGKTDGYTF. The DNA of the CDR3 is TGTGCCAGCAGTGCCGGGAAAACGGATGGCTACACCTTC.